What follows describes a single T cell receptor (beta chain). Its antigen is unknown. The sample originates from a study of cytotoxic CD8 clonotypes in ibrutinib-treated CLL. Study details: After a median of around 70 months, around 15 patients stayed remitted and approximately 12 progressed; responses had been partial in roughly 25 and complete in 2. Study-wide findings and caveats: Baseline levels of clonality went above those of age-matched healthy donors and moved with circulating CD8+ T-cell counts. Clonality went higher at ibrutinib response and then dropped back toward baseline at progression.

The method was immunoSEQ multiplex PCR; TCRdb's version includes in-frame clones alone and lacks a portion of them. The table lists about 69,000 clones, around 80% of them singletons. The length of the CDR3 is 17 residues. This chain connects TRBV21-1 to TRBJ2-3; the table's D call TRBD2 went unverified against the DNA. TRBV21-1 has pseudogene status. This material consisted of PBMCs, taken at disease progression, from a patient treated with ibrutinib. This sequence originates from a human donor with chronic lymphocytic leukemia. The CDR3: CASSKARLAGFTDTQYF. CDR3 DNA sequence: TGTGCCAGCAGCAAAGCTCGGCTAGCGGGGTTCACAGATACGCAGTATTTT.